This TCR beta chain derives from a study of OX40 agonist ivuxolimab in advanced cancers. Describing the broader study: The costimulatory receptor OX40 (CD134) was targeted by ivuxolimab, a fully human IgG2 agonistic monoclonal antibody. A male proportion of 75% to 85% and a mean age of around 60 years, ranging from about 23 to 79, were recorded for the dose-escalation cohort. Partial responses occurred in three dose-escalation patients: two with cutaneous melanoma and one with hepatocellular carcinoma. Prior anti-PD-1, anti-PD-L1 or anti-CTLA-4 therapy was permitted, and about two fifths of dose-escalation patients had received checkpoint inhibitors. Intravenous ivuxolimab was administered to patients every 2 weeks at six dose levels: 0.01, 0.1, 0.3, 1.5, 3 and 10 mg/kg. The paper covers the monotherapy dose-escalation part of the phase I ivuxolimab trial, which included N ≈ 50 patients. Peripheral TCRbeta sequencing was intended to test whether TCR sequence diversity was altered and clonal T-cell expansion was caused by ivuxolimab. Of the roughly 50 dose-escalation patients, hepatocellular carcinoma was present in about 19, melanoma in some 15, renal cell carcinoma in 9 and head and neck cancer in 9. The paper as a whole reports these results and caveats: Low levels of normalized T-cell clonal expansion were also seen in some patients who did not respond. At doses of 0.1 to 3.0 mg/kg, clonal expansion of both CD4+ and CD8+ T cells in blood was seen between baseline and week 6. Partial responders in the 0.1-3.0 mg/kg groups had among the lowest normalized peripheral clonal expansion, especially among CD8+ T cells. The antigen specificity of the peripheral T cells that underwent clonal expansion was not determined. After ivuxolimab, CD8+ T cells had more expanded clones than CD4+ T cells on average.

Including cysteine and phenylalanine, the CDR3 has 14 amino acids. The retained sequence is limited to the CDR3, 42 bases, with the frame set at the first base. The germline V gene yields SNHLY for CDR1 and FYNNEI for CDR2. Cut back by 6 bases and 10 bases, the V and J ends lie 16 bases apart. Patients with autoimmune disease history or receiving systemic immunosuppression were excluded from the trial. Peripheral blood for TCR sequencing was drawn from every dose cohort at baseline, at cycle 4 day 1 and at cycle 7 day 1. Samples were obtained from an open-label, multicenter, first-in-human phase I dose-escalation trial of ivuxolimab. Adults with locally advanced or metastatic head and neck squamous cell, hepatocellular, melanoma or renal cell carcinoma were enrolled in the trial. Before TCR sequencing, CD4+ T cells and CD8+ T cells were sorted from peripheral blood as separate populations. On this clone itself: It has no known antigen specificity. The record has no base qualities; no much larger clone is one base away.

Genomic DNA was extracted from sorted cells for sequencing of the TCRbeta CDR3 region. The immunoSEQ Assay was used to sequence the TCRbeta CDR3 regions. TCRdb re-hosts the immuneACCESS table, in-frame sequences only. Its copies lack some clones; in the studies checked, an unresolved V gene accounts for under half of them, and the cause for the rest is not known. This sample has more than 60,000 clones in its table, and approximately 84% of those were observed once. The ten most abundant clones make up about 4.8% of the sample. The V and J segments used are TRBV2 and TRBJ1-6; the D segment could be TRBD1, given 6 matching bases. Source: CD4+ or CD8+ T cells sorted from blood, taken in a trial of the OX40 agonist ivuxolimab. This TCR was recovered from an adult with an advanced solid tumor such as melanoma, head and neck, liver or kidney cancer. CDR3 reads: CASRVGQLNSPLHF. The nucleotides read TGTGCCAGCAGAGTTGGACAGCTAAACTCACCCCTCCACTTT.